Detailed here is one TCR beta chain. Only in-frame clones appear in the TCRdb table, and some are missing; sequencing was by immunoSEQ multiplex PCR. There are 130,000 or so clones in the sample; approximately 85% occur only once, and approximately 3.6% lies in the top ten. This sample is drawn from a study of blood T cell repertoires in COVID-19. CDR3 length equals 14 residues. This sequence joins TRBV21-1 and TRBJ2-7; the table's D call TRBD2 went unverified against the DNA. TRBV21-1 is annotated as a pseudogene. The origin of this receptor is a woman aged 45 to 65 with acute COVID-19. The sequenced sample was PBMCs or T cells enriched from blood (not recorded which). Written as DNA, the CDR3 is TGTGCCATCCGGAAAGAGGGCCCCTCCTACGAGCAGTACTTC. Translated, it gives CAIRKEGPSYEQYF.